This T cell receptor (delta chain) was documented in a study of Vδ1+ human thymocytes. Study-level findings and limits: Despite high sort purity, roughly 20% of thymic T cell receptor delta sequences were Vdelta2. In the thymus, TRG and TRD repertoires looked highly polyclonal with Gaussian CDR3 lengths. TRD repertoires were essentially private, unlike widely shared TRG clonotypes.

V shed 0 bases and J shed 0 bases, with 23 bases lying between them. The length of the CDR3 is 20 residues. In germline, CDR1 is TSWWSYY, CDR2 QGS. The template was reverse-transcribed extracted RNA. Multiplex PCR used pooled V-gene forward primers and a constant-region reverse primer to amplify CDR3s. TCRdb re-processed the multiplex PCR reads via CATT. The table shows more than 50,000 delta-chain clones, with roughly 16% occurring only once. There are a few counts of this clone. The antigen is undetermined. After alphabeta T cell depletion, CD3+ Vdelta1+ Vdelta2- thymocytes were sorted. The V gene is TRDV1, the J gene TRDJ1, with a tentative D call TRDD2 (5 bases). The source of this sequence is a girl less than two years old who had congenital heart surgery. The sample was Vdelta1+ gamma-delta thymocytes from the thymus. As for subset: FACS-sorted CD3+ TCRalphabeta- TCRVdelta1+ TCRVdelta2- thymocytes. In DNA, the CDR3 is TGTGCTCTTGGGGAACTCCTACGAGGCCCGCGTAGCCAAGACACCGATAAACTCATCTTT. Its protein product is CALGELLRGPRSQDTDKLIF.